A selection of T cell receptor beta chains follows, all from one sample in a study of Ad26.COV2.S vaccination and SARS-CoV-2 variants. Sequenced by immunoSEQ multiplex PCR; TCRdb stores in-frame clones only, minus some. The sample yields about 370,000 clones, around 91% seen once. Sample: peripheral blood, taken in a trial of Ad26.COV2.S vaccine versus placebo. These receptors were taken from a person between 18 and 59 years old who received the Ad26.COV2.S COVID-19 vaccine or a placebo. CDR3s include the opening cysteine and the closing phenylalanine or tryptophan. A D gene is named only where the DNA matches it firmly. Clone sizes are given selectively: once, few, many, or a class where the clone is expanded.

cdr3_aa	cdr3_nt	v_call	j_call	d_call	clone_size
CASSSFTGNTEAFF	TGTGCCAGCAGTTCTTTTACAGGGAACACTGAAGCTTTCTTT	TRBV28	TRBJ1-1	.	.
CASSSAGGGKNIQYF	TGTGCCAGTAGTAGCGCAGGGGGAGGGAAAAACATTCAGTACTTC	TRBV19	TRBJ2-4	.	.
CASRFRAGDYGELFF	TGTGCCAGCAGGTTTCGAGCGGGAGATTACGGGGAGCTGTTTTTT	TRBV11-3	TRBJ2-2	TRBD2	few
CASSLRAPNTDTQYF	TGTGCCAGCAGCTTACGCGCCCCTAACACAGATACGCAGTATTTT	TRBV13	TRBJ2-3	.	.
CASTQGYEQYF	TGTGCCAGCACTCAGGGCTACGAGCAGTACTTC	TRBV6-5	TRBJ2-7	.	.
CASSHIAGTYNEQFF	TGTGCCAGCAGCCACATAGCGGGGACCTACAATGAGCAGTTCTTC	TRBV5-8	TRBJ2-1	TRBD2	.
CASSYDRSERGGVEQYF	TGTGCCAGCAGTTACGATCGTAGCGAGCGGGGTGGCGTCGAGCAGTACTTC	TRBV6-2/TRBV6-3	TRBJ2-7	TRBD2	.
CASRPGQGKSDTQYF	TGTGCCAGCAGGCCGGGACAGGGGAAGTCAGATACGCAGTATTTT	TRBV6-6	TRBJ2-3	TRBD1	.
CASSQVGQGDYGYTF	TGTGCCAGCAGCCAAGTCGGACAGGGGGACTATGGCTACACCTTC	TRBV4-2	TRBJ1-2	TRBD1	.
CASSATGVAEAFF	TGTGCCAGCAGTGCCACAGGGGTTGCGGAAGCTTTCTTT	TRBV28	TRBJ1-1	TRBD1	.
CASSPPGGFYNEQFF	TGTGCCAGCAGCCCCCCCGGGGGTTTCTACAATGAGCAGTTCTTC	TRBV9	TRBJ2-1	.	.
CASSLDRGNEKLFF	TGTGCCAGCAGCCTGGACAGGGGAAATGAAAAACTGTTTTTT	TRBV7-9	TRBJ1-4	TRBD1	.
CASSQDQGSTGELFF	TGTGCCAGCAGCCAAGACCAGGGCAGCACCGGGGAGCTGTTTTTT	TRBV4-2	TRBJ2-2	.	.
CASSLGGLRVNTEAFF	TGTGCCAGCAGCTTGGGGGGGCTGAGGGTGAACACTGAAGCTTTCTTT	TRBV5-6	TRBJ1-1	.	.
CASSLGQGGTDTQYF	TGTGCCAGCAGCTTGGGACAGGGAGGGACAGATACGCAGTATTTT	TRBV5-6	TRBJ2-3	.	.
CASSLRVNTEAFF	TGTGCCAGCAGTTTACGAGTAAACACTGAAGCTTTCTTT	TRBV28	TRBJ1-1	.	once
CASSPWTGNTEAFF	TGTGCCAGCAGCCCCTGGACTGGAAACACTGAAGCTTTCTTT	TRBV9	TRBJ1-1	.	once
CASSWAEDEQFF	TGTGCCAGCAGCTGGGCGGAGGATGAGCAGTTCTTC	TRBV7-9	TRBJ2-1	.	once
CASSRTRTGDEQYF	TGTGCCAGCTCAAGGACCCGGACAGGGGACGAGCAGTACTTC	TRBV18	TRBJ2-7	TRBD1	.
CASSPGLAGLTYEQYF	TGTGCCAGCAGTCCGGGACTAGCGGGCCTTACCTACGAGCAGTACTTC	TRBV28	TRBJ2-7	TRBD2	few
CASSYSNSYEQYF	TGTGCCAGCAGTTACAGTAACTCCTACGAGCAGTACTTC	TRBV28	TRBJ2-7	.	.
CASSTRVASGRGETQYF	TGTGCCAGCAGCACTAGGGTTGCTAGCGGGAGAGGAGAGACCCAGTACTTC	TRBV7-6	TRBJ2-5	TRBD2	.
CASSPPGAGDTQYF	TGTGCCAGCTCACCACCGGGGGCCGGGGATACGCAGTATTTT	TRBV18	TRBJ2-3	.	.
CASSVGGSPLHF	TGTGCCAGCAGCGTGGGCGGATCACCCCTCCACTTT	TRBV9	TRBJ1-6	.	.